Shown below are 8 T cell receptor beta chains from a single sample sequenced in a study of patients and donors after allogeneic stem cell transplantation. TCRdb used MiXCR to reprocess the RT-PCR reads, holding one entry per CDR3 protein. Seen here are approximately 200,000 distinct CDR3 sequences, more than 35% observed once, and the top ten hold about 35%. Sequenced sample: blood, either unsorted or a sorted T cell fraction (not recorded which). These receptors came from a human donor who was either an allogeneic HSCT recipient or a stem cell or donor lymphocyte infusion donor (not recorded which). It is not recorded whose cells these are; they may come from a transplant donor.

The J gene is TRBJ1-1, the V gene TRBV27; no definite D call. The CDR3 extends over 14 amino acids. The V gene lost 6 bases and the J gene lost 11 bases, with 22 bases spanning the gap. Germline V gives CDR1 MNHEY, CDR2 SMNVEV (reference sequence). CDR3 nucleotides: TGTGCCAGCAGGCAGAAAATTCGCGCACGAGTGGCTTTCTTT. Protein sequence: CASRQKIRARVAFF.

This chain joins TRBV4-3 and TRBJ2-5; TRBD1 agrees at 8 bases. The CDR3 is 15 residues long. The junction had 7 bases not matched to a gene; V was cut back by 3 bases and J by 4 bases. Germline V CDR1 and CDR2: LGHNA, YSLEER. DNA for the CDR3: TGCGCCAGCAGCCATGACGGACAGGGTGGAGAGACCCAGTACTTC. This sequence encodes CASSHDGQGGETQYF.

The J gene is TRBJ1-2, the V gene TRBV20-1, with D hard to call. CDR3 length: 12 residues. Germline V gene lookup returns CDR1 DFQATT and CDR2 SNEGSKA (reference sequence). V lost 0 bases to trimming and J lost 3 bases, with 5 bases between them. The CDR3 nucleotides read TGCAGTGCTAGAGATTTCGACTATGGCTACACCTTC. It codes for CSARDFDYGYTF.

The rearrangement links TRBV10-3 to TRBJ2-3, with D perhaps being TRBD1 or TRBD2 (6 bases each). The CDR3 is 14 residues long. With 10 bases removed from V and 0 bases from J, the gap between germline ends came to 14 bases. Germline assignment: CDR1 ENHRY and CDR2 SYGVKD. CDR3 amino acids: CATSLGGSTDTQYF. Written as DNA, the CDR3 is TGTGCCACCTCCTTAGGGGGGAGCACAGATACGCAGTATTTT.

The rearrangement uses TRBV12-3 or TRBV12-4 and TRBJ1-4; no reliable D call. The length of the CDR3 is 13 residues. The V and J ends lost 6 bases and 0 bases respectively, with 5 bases between them. CDR3 region: CASRGTTNEKLFF. The DNA of the CDR3 is TGTGCCAGCAGGGGAACAACTAATGAAAAACTGTTTTTT.

V is TRBV12-3 or TRBV12-4 and J is TRBJ2-2; 7 positions match TRBD1. The ends lost 1 base at V and 5 bases at J; junction bases unmatched: 1. The CDR3 is 14 amino acids. The CDR3 is CASSLDRGTGELFF. As DNA, the CDR3 is TGTGCCAGCAGTTTAGACAGGGGTACCGGGGAGCTGTTTTTT.

The chain uses TRBV7-2 and TRBJ1-6; weak D call: TRBD1 (5 bases). V lost 5 bases and J lost 3, with 8 bases in between. Germline CDR1 SGHTA, CDR2 FQGNSA. The CDR3 extends over 14 amino acids. The CDR3 loop is CASSQGDYNSPLHF. CDR3 nucleotides: TGTGCCAGCAGCCAGGGCGACTATAATTCACCCCTCCACTTT.

The chain couples TRBV11-2 to TRBJ2-5; the D is unclear. The V end lost 0 bases, the J end lost 4 bases, and 12 bases lay between the germline ends. CDR3 length: 15 amino acids. Germline V gene sequence: CDR1 SGHAT, CDR2 FQNNGV. The CDR3 spells CASSLDWDGGETQYF. The CDR3, as DNA: TGTGCCAGCAGCTTAGATTGGGATGGCGGAGAGACCCAGTACTTC.